This TCR beta chain was obtained from a study of response to subunit inactivated influenza vaccine. Findings of the study overall: New T cells are recruited in small numbers by each seasonal influenza vaccination, according to the authors' suggestion.

V was trimmed by 2 bases and J by 2 bases, leaving 13 bases between them. The germline V gene encodes CDR1 SGHTA and CDR2 FQGNSA. The CDR3 contains 15 residues. With respect to this clonotype: Antigen specificity is unknown.

TCRdb passed the RT-PCR reads through MiXCR, listing each CDR3 protein once. Of roughly 630,000 distinct CDR3 sequences listed, around 15% are singletons. Sequencing was performed on PBMCs from blood, taken 14 to 15 days before vaccination. The receptor comes from a man aged 45-65 years who received an inactivated influenza vaccine. V and J are TRBV7-2 and TRBJ2-7; TRBD1 or TRBD2 may be the D gene (6 bases each). The CDR3 protein is CASSLNGGRTYEQYF. In nucleotides, the CDR3 is TGTGCCAGCAGCTTAAACGGGGGCCGGACCTACGAGCAGTACTTC.